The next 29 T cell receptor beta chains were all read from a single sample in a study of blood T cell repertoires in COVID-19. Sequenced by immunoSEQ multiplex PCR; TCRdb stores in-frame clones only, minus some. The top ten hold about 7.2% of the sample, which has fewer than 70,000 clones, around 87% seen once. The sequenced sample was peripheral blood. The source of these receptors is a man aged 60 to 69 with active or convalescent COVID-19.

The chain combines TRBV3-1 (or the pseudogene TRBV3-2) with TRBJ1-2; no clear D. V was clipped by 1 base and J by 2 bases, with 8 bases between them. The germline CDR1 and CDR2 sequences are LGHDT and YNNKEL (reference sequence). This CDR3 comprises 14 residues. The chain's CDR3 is CASSQVTGNYGYTF. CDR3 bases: TGTGCCAGCAGCCAAGTTACGGGGAACTATGGCTACACCTTC.

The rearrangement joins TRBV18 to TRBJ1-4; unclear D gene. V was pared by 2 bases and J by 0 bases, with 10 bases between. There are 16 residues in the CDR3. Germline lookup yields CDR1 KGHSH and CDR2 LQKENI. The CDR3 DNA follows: TGTGCCAGCTCACCATCGCCGGCGGCAACTAATGAAAAACTGTTTTTT. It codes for CASSPSPAATNEKLFF.

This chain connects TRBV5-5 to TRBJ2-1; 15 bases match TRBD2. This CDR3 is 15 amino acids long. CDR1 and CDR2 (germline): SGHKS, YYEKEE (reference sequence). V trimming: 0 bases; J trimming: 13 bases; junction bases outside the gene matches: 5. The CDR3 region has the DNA TGTGCCAGCAGCTTGGGGACTAGCGGGGGGGCCAACCAGTTCTTC. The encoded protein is CASSLGTSGGANQFF.

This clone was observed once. As DNA, the CDR3 is TGCGCCAGCAGCGTGGGGGACTATAGCAATCAGCCCCAGCATTTT. Its protein is CASSVGDYSNQPQHF. The gene calls are TRBV5-1 and TRBJ1-5, with a weak D call TRBD1 (5 bases). The germline CDR1 and CDR2 sequences are SGHRS and YFSETQ. With 4 bases removed from V and 0 bases from J, the gap between germline ends came to 11 bases. The length of the CDR3 is 15 residues.

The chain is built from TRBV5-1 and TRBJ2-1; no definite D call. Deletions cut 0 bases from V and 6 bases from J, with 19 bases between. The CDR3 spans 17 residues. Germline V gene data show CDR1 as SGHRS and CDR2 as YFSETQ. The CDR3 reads CASSLAGRSLRSNEQFF. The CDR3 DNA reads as TGCGCCAGCAGCTTGGCGGGTCGGAGTCTGCGGAGCAATGAGCAGTTCTTC. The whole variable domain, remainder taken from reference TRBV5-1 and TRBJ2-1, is KAGVTQTPRYLIKTRGQQVTLSCSPISGHRSVSWYQQTPGQGLQFLFEYFSETQRNKGNFPGRFSGRQFSNSRSEMNVSTLELGDSALYLCASSLAGRSLRSNEQFFGPGTRLTVL.

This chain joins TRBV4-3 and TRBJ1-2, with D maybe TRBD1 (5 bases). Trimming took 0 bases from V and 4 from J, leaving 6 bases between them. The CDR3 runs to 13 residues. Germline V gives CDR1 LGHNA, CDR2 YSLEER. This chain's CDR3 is CASSQDGGYGYTF. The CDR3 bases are TGCGCCAGCAGCCAAGACGGGGGCTATGGCTACACCTTC.

As DNA, the CDR3 is TGCGCCAGCAGCCAAGGTCGGTTCGCTCGGGGCACTGAAGCTTTCTTT. Its translation: CASSQGRFARGTEAFF. The genes are TRBV4-1 and TRBJ1-1; D call uncertain. The V and J ends lost 1 base and 4 bases respectively, with 16 bases between them. The CDR3 extends over 16 amino acids. Germline CDR1 is MGHRA and CDR2 is YSYEKL.

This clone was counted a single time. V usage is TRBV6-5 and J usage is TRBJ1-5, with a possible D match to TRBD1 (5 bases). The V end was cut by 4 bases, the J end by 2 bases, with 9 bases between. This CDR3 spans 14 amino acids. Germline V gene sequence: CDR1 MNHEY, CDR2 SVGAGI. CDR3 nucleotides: TGTGCCAGCAGTTCGGGCAGGGGCAATCAGCCCCAGCATTTT. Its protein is CASSSGRGNQPQHF.

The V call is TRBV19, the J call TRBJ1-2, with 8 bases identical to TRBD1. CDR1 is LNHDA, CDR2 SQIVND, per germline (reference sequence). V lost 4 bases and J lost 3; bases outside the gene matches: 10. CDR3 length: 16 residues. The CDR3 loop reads CASSTGQGALHYGYTF. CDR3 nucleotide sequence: TGTGCCAGTAGTACAGGACAGGGCGCCTTGCACTATGGCTACACCTTC.

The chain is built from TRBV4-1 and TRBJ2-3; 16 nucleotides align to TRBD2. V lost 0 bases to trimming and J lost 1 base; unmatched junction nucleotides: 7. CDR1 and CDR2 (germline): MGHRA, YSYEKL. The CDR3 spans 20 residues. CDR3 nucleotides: TGCGCCAGCAGCCAAGATGGGACTAGCGGGGGGGGGAGCCGCACAGATACGCAGTATTTT. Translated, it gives CASSQDGTSGGGSRTDTQYF.

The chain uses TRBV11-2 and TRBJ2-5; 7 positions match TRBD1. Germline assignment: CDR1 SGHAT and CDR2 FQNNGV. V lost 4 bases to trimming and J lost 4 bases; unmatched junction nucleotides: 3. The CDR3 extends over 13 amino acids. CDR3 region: CASSSGGLETQYF. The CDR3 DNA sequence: TGTGCCAGCAGCTCAGGGGGTTTAGAGACCCAGTACTTC.

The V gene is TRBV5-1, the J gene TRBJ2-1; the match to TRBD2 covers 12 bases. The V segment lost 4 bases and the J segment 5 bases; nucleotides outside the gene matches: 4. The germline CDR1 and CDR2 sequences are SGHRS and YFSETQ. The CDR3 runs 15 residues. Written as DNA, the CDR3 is TGCGCCAGCAGCCTAGGACTAGCGGGGCACAATGAGCAGTTCTTC. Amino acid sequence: CASSLGLAGHNEQFF.

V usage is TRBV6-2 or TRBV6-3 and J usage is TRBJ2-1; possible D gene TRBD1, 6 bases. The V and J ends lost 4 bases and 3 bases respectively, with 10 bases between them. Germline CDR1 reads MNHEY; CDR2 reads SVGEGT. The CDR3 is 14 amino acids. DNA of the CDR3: TGTGCCAGCAGTTGGGACAATTACTACAATGAGCAGTTCTTC. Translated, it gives CASSWDNYYNEQFF.

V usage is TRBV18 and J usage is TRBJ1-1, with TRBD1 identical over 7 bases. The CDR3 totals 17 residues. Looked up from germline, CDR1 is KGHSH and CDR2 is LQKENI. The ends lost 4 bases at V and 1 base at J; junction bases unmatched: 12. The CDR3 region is CASSLLGQSLGNTEAFF. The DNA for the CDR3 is TGTGCCAGCTCACTATTGGGACAGAGCTTAGGGAACACTGAAGCTTTCTTT.

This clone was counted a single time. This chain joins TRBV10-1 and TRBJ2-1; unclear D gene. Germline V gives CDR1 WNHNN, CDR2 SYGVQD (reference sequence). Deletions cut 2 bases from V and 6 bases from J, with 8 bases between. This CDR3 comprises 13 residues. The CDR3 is CASSEELVNEQFF. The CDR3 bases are TGCGCCAGCAGTGAGGAGTTAGTCAATGAGCAGTTCTTC.

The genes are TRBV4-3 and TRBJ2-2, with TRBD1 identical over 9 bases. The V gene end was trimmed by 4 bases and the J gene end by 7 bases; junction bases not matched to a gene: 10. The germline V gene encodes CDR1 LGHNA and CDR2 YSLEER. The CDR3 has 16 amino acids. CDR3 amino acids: CASSRHYRGPDGELFF. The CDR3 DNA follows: TGCGCCAGCAGCCGCCACTACAGGGGGCCGGACGGGGAGCTGTTTTTT.

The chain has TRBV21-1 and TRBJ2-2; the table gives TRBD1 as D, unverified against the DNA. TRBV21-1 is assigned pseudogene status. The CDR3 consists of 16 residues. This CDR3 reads CASSKEVDRVTGELFF. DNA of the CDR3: TGTGCCAGCAGCAAAGAAGTTGACAGGGTGACCGGGGAGCTGTTTTTT.

CDR3 bases: TGTGCCAGCAGCACCTGGACAGGCAATCAGCCCCAGCATTTT. This codes for CASSTWTGNQPQHF. The chain links TRBV7-2 to TRBJ1-5, with a possible D match to TRBD1 (6 bases). The germline V and J ends were trimmed by 5 bases and 2 bases, with 10 bases remaining between them. CDR3 length: 14 amino acids. Germline lookup yields CDR1 SGHTA and CDR2 FQGNSA.

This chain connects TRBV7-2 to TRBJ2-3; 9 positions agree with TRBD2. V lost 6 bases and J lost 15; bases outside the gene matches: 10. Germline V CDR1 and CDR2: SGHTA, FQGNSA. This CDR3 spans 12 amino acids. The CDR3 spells CASSYGSGGLYF. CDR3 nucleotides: TGTGCCAGCAGTTACGGGAGCGGGGGGCTTTATTTT.

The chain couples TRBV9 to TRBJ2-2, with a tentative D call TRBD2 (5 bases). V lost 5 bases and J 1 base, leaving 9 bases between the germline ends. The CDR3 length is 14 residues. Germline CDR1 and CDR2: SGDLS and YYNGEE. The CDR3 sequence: CASSPGVNTGELFF. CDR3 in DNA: TGTGCCAGCAGTCCCGGGGTGAACACCGGGGAGCTGTTTTTT.

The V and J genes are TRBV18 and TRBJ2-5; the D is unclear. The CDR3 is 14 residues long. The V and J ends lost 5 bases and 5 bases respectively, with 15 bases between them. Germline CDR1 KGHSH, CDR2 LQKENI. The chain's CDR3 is CASSYSSGKETQYF. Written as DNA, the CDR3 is TGTGCCAGCTCATATTCCTCAGGCAAGGAGACCCAGTACTTC.

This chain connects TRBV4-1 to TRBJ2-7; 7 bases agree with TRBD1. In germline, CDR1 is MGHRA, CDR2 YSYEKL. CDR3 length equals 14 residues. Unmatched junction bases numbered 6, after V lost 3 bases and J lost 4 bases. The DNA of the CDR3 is TGCGCCAGCAGCCAGGGGGACAGAGCTTACGAGCAGTACTTC. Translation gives CASSQGDRAYEQYF.

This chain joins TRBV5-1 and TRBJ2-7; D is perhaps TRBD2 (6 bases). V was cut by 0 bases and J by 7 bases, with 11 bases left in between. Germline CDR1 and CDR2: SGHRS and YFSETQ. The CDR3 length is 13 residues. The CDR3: CASSLEVAGEQYF. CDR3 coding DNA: TGCGCCAGCAGCTTGGAGGTTGCGGGGGAGCAGTACTTC. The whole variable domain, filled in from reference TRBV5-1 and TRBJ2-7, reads KAGVTQTPRYLIKTRGQQVTLSCSPISGHRSVSWYQQTPGQGLQFLFEYFSETQRNKGNFPGRFSGRQFSNSRSEMNVSTLELGDSALYLCASSLEVAGEQYFGPGTRLTVT.

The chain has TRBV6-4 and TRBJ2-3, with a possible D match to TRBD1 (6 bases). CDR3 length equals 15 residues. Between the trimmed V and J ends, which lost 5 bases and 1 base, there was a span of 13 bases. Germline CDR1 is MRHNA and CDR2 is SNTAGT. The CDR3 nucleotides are TGTGCCAGCAGTCCTCGGGACAAGGGCACAGATACGCAGTATTTT. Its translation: CASSPRDKGTDTQYF.

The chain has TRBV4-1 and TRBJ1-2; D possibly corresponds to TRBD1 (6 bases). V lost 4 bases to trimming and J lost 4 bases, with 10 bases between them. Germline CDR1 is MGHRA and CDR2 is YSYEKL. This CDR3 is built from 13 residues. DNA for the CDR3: TGCGCCAGCAGCCTCAGGGGCGGCTATGGCTACACCTTC. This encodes CASSLRGGYGYTF.

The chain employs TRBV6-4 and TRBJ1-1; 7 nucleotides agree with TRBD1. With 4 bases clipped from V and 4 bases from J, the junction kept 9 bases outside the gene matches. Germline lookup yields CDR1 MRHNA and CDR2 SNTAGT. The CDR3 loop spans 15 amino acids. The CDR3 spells CASSGGGRGPTEAFF. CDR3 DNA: TGTGCCAGCAGTGGAGGGGGCCGGGGCCCCACTGAAGCTTTCTTT.

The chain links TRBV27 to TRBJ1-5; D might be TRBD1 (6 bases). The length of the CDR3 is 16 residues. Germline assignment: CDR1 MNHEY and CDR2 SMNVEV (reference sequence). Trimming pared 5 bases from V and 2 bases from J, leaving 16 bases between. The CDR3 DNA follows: TGTGCCAGCAGTCCCCTGATGGGGGCCGGCAATCAGCCCCAGCATTTT. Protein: CASSPLMGAGNQPQHF.

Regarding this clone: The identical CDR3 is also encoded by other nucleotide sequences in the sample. The CDR3 sequence is CASSLTVNTEAFF. In DNA form, the CDR3 reads TGTGCCAGCAGTTTAACGGTGAACACTGAAGCTTTCTTT. This chain links TRBV12-3 or TRBV12-4 with TRBJ1-1; D ambiguous. Trimming took 2 bases from V and 0 from J, leaving 4 bases between them. The CDR3 covers 13 residues.

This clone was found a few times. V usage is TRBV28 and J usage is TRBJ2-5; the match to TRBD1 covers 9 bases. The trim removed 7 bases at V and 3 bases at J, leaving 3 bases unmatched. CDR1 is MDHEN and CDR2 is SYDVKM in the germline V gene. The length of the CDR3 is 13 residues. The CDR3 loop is CASKTGGKETQYF. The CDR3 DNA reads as TGTGCCAGCAAAACAGGGGGCAAAGAGACCCAGTACTTC.